This TCR beta chain was obtained from a study of cytomegalovirus exposure and HLA in healthy donors. Study results and limitations: Being productive about 90% or about 30% of the time was typical of most TCR beta V segments in an earlier analysis.

The CDR3 runs to 14 residues. V shed 5 bases and J shed 0 bases, with 10 bases lying between them. The germline V gene encodes CDR1 SGHTA and CDR2 FQGNSA. For this clone: Its antigen remains unknown.

Primers: 60 Vbeta forward and 13 Jbeta reverse. In the authors' methods: Approximately 73 million unique TCR beta chains, roughly 10 million shared, were counted in a later analysis. Here immunoSEQ multiplex PCR was the method, and the copy in TCRdb shows in-frame clones only, minus some. V and J calls and clone size are as listed in that table; D and trimming were resolved from the DNA. The data show 150,000 to 200,000 clones, 78% seen once. This rearrangement joins TRBV7-2 to TRBJ2-5; TRBD2 is a possible D gene (5 bases). Sample: PBMCs. The sequence was collected from a woman aged 45 to 65 in good health and CMV-seropositive. CDR3 in DNA: TGTGCCAGCAGCCCTACGGGGAACCAAGAGACCCAGTACTTC. Protein product: CASSPTGNQETQYF. Filled out from reference TRBV7-2 and TRBJ2-5, the complete variable domain reads GAGVSQSPSNKVTEKGKDVELRCDPISGHTALYWYRQSLGQGLEFLIYFQGNSAPDKSGLPSDRFSAERTGGSVSTLTIQRTQQEDSAVYLCASSPTGNQETQYFGPGTRLLVL.